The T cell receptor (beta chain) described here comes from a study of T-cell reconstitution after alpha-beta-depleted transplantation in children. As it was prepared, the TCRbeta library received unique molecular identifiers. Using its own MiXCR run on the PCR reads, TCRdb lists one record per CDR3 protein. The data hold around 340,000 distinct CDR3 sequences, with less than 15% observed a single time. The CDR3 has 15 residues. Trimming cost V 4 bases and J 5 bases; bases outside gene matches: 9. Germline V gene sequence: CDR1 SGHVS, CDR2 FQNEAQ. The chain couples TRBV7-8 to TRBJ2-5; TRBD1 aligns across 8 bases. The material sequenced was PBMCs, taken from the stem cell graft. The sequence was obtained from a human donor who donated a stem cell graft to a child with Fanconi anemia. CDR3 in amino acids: CASSSWTGLEETQYF. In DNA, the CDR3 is TGTGCCAGCAGCTCGTGGACAGGGCTGGAGGAGACCCAGTACTTC. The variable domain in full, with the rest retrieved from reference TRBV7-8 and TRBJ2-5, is GAGVSQSPRYKVAKRGQDVALRCDPISGHVSLFWYQQALGQGPEFLTYFQNEAQLDKSGLPSDRFFAERPEGSVSTLKIQRTQQEDSAVYLCASSSWTGLEETQYFGPGTRLLVL.